The clone carrying this TCR beta chain was observed once. Cohort assignment relied on participant-reported clinical history. This specimen comes from a study of blood T cell repertoires in COVID-19. Original analysis: Estimation of nucleated cell counts was performed using reference gene primer amplification. The protocol was immunoSEQ multiplex PCR, while the TCRdb copy is restricted to in-frame clones and leaves out a portion. The DNA was the basis for D and trimming; V, J and clone size are from that table. This table has some 250,000 clones, roughly 93% appearing once. Specimen: PBMCs or T cells enriched from blood (not recorded which). This clonotype was sampled from a woman aged 40 to 50 with acute COVID-19.

The CDR3 is CASMSRGHSYEQYF. The CDR3 DNA sequence: TGTGCCAGCATGTCGCGGGGGCACTCCTACGAGCAGTACTTC. This sequence joins TRBV2 and TRBJ2-7; D might be TRBD2 (7 bases). CDR3 length: 14 amino acids. The germline gives CDR1 SNHLY, CDR2 FYNNEI. V lost 7 bases and J lost 0, with 13 bases in between.